These 2 T cell receptor beta chains came from one sample sequenced in a study of shared clonotypes between healthy human individuals. As defined, naive CD8 cells were CD45RO-negative and positively selected for CCR7, with terminally differentiated effector memory CD45RA+ cells excluded. TCRdb's copy holds only in-frame clones and misses some; the assay was immunoSEQ multiplex PCR. Of roughly 590,000 clones in the sample, 95% to 96% were seen once. The sequencing input was naive CD8+ T cells sorted from blood. The receptors were sampled from a woman under 40 in good health.

The chain links TRBV10-3 to TRBJ2-1; D possibly corresponds to TRBD2 (5 bases). The CDR3 extends over 15 amino acids. CDR1 and CDR2 (germline): ENHRY, SYGVKD. V was pared by 3 bases and J by 3 bases, with 12 bases between. Here the CDR3 reads CAISEGEGDYNEQFF. The CDR3 bases are TGTGCCATCAGTGAAGGTGAGGGCGACTACAATGAGCAGTTCTTC.

This chain joins TRBV28 and TRBJ2-3; 16 nucleotides align to TRBD2. The CDR3 has 15 residues. Per the germline V gene, CDR1 is MDHEN and CDR2 is SYDVKM. J was trimmed by 6 bases and V by 6 bases; bases with no gene match: 3. The CDR3 sequence is CASRMGLAGGDTQYF. The CDR3 DNA sequence: TGTGCCAGCAGGATGGGACTAGCGGGAGGGGATACGCAGTATTTT.